This is a list of T cell receptor beta chains from one sample in a study of blood T cell repertoires in COVID-19. Data came from immunoSEQ multiplex PCR; TCRdb stores just in-frame clones and leaves some out. The table lists fewer than 250,000 clones, about 90% of them singletons. Material: PBMCs or T cells enriched from blood (not recorded which). The source of these receptors is a woman aged 25 to 39 who had been exposed to COVID-19. CDR3s include the opening cysteine and the closing phenylalanine or tryptophan. Fields, in order: J gene, V gene, D gene, clone size, CDR3 protein, CDR3 DNA. A D gene is named only where the DNA matches it firmly. Size values are once, few and many counts, or a class for expanded clones, and some rows have none.

j_call: TRBJ2-2
v_call: TRBV30
d_call: -
clone_size: -
cdr3_aa: CAWRRGLAGKHTGELFF
cdr3_nt: TGTGCCTGGAGACGCGGTCTGGCGGGGAAACACACCGGGGAGCTGTTTTTT

j_call: TRBJ2-7
v_call: TRBV30
d_call: -
clone_size: -
cdr3_aa: CAAQGGSYEQYF
cdr3_nt: TGTGCCGCCCAGGGGGGCTCCTACGAGCAGTACTTC

j_call: TRBJ2-5
v_call: TRBV6-2/TRBV6-3
d_call: -
clone_size: -
cdr3_aa: CASSSGQETQYF
cdr3_nt: TGTGCCAGCAGCTCGGGACAAGAGACCCAGTACTTC

j_call: TRBJ1-2
v_call: TRBV14
d_call: -
clone_size: -
cdr3_aa: CASSQGRGQILLGGYGYTF
cdr3_nt: TGTGCCAGCAGCCAAGGTCGAGGGCAGATTCTCCTGGGTGGCTATGGCTACACCTTC

j_call: TRBJ1-2
v_call: TRBV19
d_call: -
clone_size: once
cdr3_aa: CASSNPPASATGYTF
cdr3_nt: TGTGCCAGTAGCAACCCTCCAGCGTCTGCTACTGGCTACACCTTC

j_call: TRBJ1-4
v_call: TRBV6-5
d_call: TRBD1
clone_size: -
cdr3_aa: CASRDRDGEKLFF
cdr3_nt: TGTGCCAGCAGAGACAGGGACGGGGAAAAACTGTTTTTT

j_call: TRBJ1-2
v_call: TRBV7-9
d_call: TRBD1
clone_size: -
cdr3_aa: CASSPPGQSYGYTF
cdr3_nt: TGTGCCAGCAGCCCCCCGGGACAGAGTTATGGCTACACCTTC

j_call: TRBJ2-5
v_call: TRBV14
d_call: TRBD1
clone_size: -
cdr3_aa: CASSPLQGAIETQYF
cdr3_nt: TGTGCCAGCAGCCCGCTACAGGGGGCGATTGAGACCCAGTACTTC

j_call: TRBJ2-7
v_call: TRBV28
d_call: TRBD2
clone_size: once
cdr3_aa: CASSFSGRYYEQYF
cdr3_nt: TGTGCCAGCAGTTTCAGCGGGAGGTACTACGAGCAGTACTTC

j_call: TRBJ2-5
v_call: TRBV28
d_call: -
clone_size: -
cdr3_aa: CASSPGRHQETQYF
cdr3_nt: TGTGCCAGCAGTCCAGGGAGGCACCAAGAGACCCAGTACTTC

j_call: TRBJ1-2
v_call: TRBV28
d_call: -
clone_size: -
cdr3_aa: CATKPGGVNYGYTF
cdr3_nt: TGTGCCACCAAACCGGGCGGGGTTAACTATGGCTACACCTTC

j_call: TRBJ2-5
v_call: TRBV3-1/TRBV3-2
d_call: TRBD2
clone_size: -
cdr3_aa: CASSPLAAQETQYF
cdr3_nt: TGTGCCAGCAGCCCACTAGCGGCCCAAGAGACCCAGTACTTC

j_call: TRBJ1-4
v_call: TRBV19
d_call: -
clone_size: -
cdr3_aa: CASSIRALQGFQEKLFF
cdr3_nt: TGTGCCAGTAGTATTCGCGCTCTACAGGGATTTCAAGAAAAACTGTTTTTT

j_call: TRBJ2-5
v_call: TRBV5-1
d_call: TRBD2
clone_size: -
cdr3_aa: CASREIAGETQYF
cdr3_nt: TGCGCCAGCAGGGAAATAGCGGGAGAGACCCAGTACTTC

j_call: TRBJ2-7
v_call: TRBV12-5
d_call: -
clone_size: -
cdr3_aa: CASGFADRGEQYF
cdr3_nt: TGTGCTAGTGGTTTCGCGGATAGGGGGGAGCAGTACTTC

j_call: TRBJ2-7
v_call: TRBV2
d_call: -
clone_size: -
cdr3_aa: CASSDGGLPTYEQYF
cdr3_nt: TGTGCCAGCAGTGATGGGGGCTTGCCCACCTACGAGCAGTACTTC

j_call: TRBJ1-1
v_call: TRBV4-1
d_call: -
clone_size: few
cdr3_aa: CASSQDRSGEAFF
cdr3_nt: TGCGCCAGCAGCCAAGACAGGTCTGGTGAAGCTTTCTTT

j_call: TRBJ1-2
v_call: TRBV7-6
d_call: -
clone_size: -
cdr3_aa: CASSLEAGYGYTF
cdr3_nt: TGTGCCAGCAGCTTAGAGGCAGGCTATGGCTACACCTTC

j_call: TRBJ1-5
v_call: TRBV3-1/TRBV3-2
d_call: -
clone_size: -
cdr3_aa: CASSQDSKLKPQHF
cdr3_nt: TGTGCCAGCAGCCAAGATTCTAAGCTGAAGCCCCAGCATTTT

j_call: TRBJ2-1
v_call: TRBV19
d_call: TRBD2
clone_size: -
cdr3_aa: CASSRPPSGESYNEQFF
cdr3_nt: TGTGCCAGTAGCCGTCCCCCTAGCGGGGAATCCTACAATGAGCAGTTCTTC

j_call: TRBJ2-7
v_call: TRBV29-1
d_call: -
clone_size: -
cdr3_aa: CSVEDGTLEQYF
cdr3_nt: TGCAGCGTTGAAGATGGGACACTTGAGCAGTACTTC

j_call: TRBJ1-4
v_call: TRBV3-1/TRBV3-2
d_call: -
clone_size: -
cdr3_aa: CASSQVGQGREKLFF
cdr3_nt: TGTGCCAGCAGCCAAGTTGGGCAGGGTCGGGAAAAACTGTTTTTT

j_call: TRBJ1-1
v_call: TRBV29-1
d_call: -
clone_size: -
cdr3_aa: CSVSPGAVNTEAFF
cdr3_nt: TGCAGCGTTTCCCCAGGGGCAGTAAACACTGAAGCTTTCTTT

j_call: TRBJ1-1
v_call: TRBV5-1
d_call: TRBD1
clone_size: -
cdr3_aa: CASSGTGTRRNTEAFF
cdr3_nt: TGCGCCAGCAGCGGGACAGGAACCCGGCGGAACACTGAAGCTTTCTTT

j_call: TRBJ2-1
v_call: TRBV2
d_call: -
clone_size: -
cdr3_aa: CASSEGPGTTYNEQFF
cdr3_nt: TGTGCCAGCAGTGAAGGGCCCGGGACAACCTACAATGAGCAGTTCTTC

j_call: TRBJ1-1
v_call: TRBV3-1/TRBV3-2
d_call: -
clone_size: -
cdr3_aa: CASSQRGAGEAFF
cdr3_nt: TGTGCCAGCAGCCAACGGGGGGCGGGTGAAGCTTTCTTT

j_call: TRBJ2-3
v_call: TRBV11-2
d_call: TRBD1
clone_size: once
cdr3_aa: CASSLPGQGAPDTQYF
cdr3_nt: TGTGCCAGCAGCTTACCGGGACAGGGGGCCCCAGATACGCAGTATTTT

j_call: TRBJ2-1
v_call: TRBV5-1
d_call: -
clone_size: -
cdr3_aa: CASSLSGDGYNEQFF
cdr3_nt: TGCGCCAGCAGCTTGTCAGGGGATGGCTACAATGAGCAGTTCTTC

j_call: TRBJ2-3
v_call: TRBV6-4
d_call: TRBD2
clone_size: many
cdr3_aa: CASSDSPSGAPDTQYF
cdr3_nt: TGTGCCAGCAGTGACTCGCCTAGCGGAGCGCCCGATACGCAGTATTTT

j_call: TRBJ2-1
v_call: TRBV4-1
d_call: -
clone_size: -
cdr3_aa: CASSPLVRLKNEQFF
cdr3_nt: TGCGCCAGCAGCCCCTTAGTTCGCCTAAAAAATGAGCAGTTCTTC

j_call: TRBJ2-3
v_call: TRBV7-6
d_call: TRBD2
clone_size: -
cdr3_aa: CASSLKERELDTQYF
cdr3_nt: TGTGCCAGCAGCTTAAAGGAGCGGGAGTTAGATACGCAGTATTTT

j_call: TRBJ2-7
v_call: TRBV7-2
d_call: -
clone_size: -
cdr3_aa: CASSSWTDAYEQYF
cdr3_nt: TGTGCCAGCAGCTCTTGGACAGACGCATACGAGCAGTACTTC

j_call: TRBJ2-5
v_call: TRBV7-9
d_call: TRBD1
clone_size: -
cdr3_aa: CASSKPGQGGRETQYF
cdr3_nt: TGTGCCAGCAGCAAACCGGGACAGGGCGGAAGAGAGACCCAGTACTTC

j_call: TRBJ1-5
v_call: TRBV19
d_call: TRBD1
clone_size: -
cdr3_aa: CASLRGTGVNQPQHF
cdr3_nt: TGTGCCAGTCTTAGAGGGACAGGGGTGAATCAGCCCCAGCATTTT